Each of the 22 T cell receptor beta chains below was sequenced from the same sample in a study of T cell responses to AZD1222 COVID-19 vaccine. Here immunoSEQ multiplex PCR was the method, and the copy in TCRdb shows in-frame clones only, minus some. In the table there are fewer than 110,000 clones, 86% of which are singletons. This sample comprised peripheral blood, obtained on day 0 of AZD1222 vaccination. These receptors all come from an adult in good health.

The chain links TRBV7-2 to TRBJ2-2; no definite D call. This CDR3 contains 14 residues. V gave up 1 base and J gave up 6 bases, with 9 bases separating them. Germline CDR1 and CDR2: SGHTA and FQGNSA. The CDR3 region is CASSLGRVAGELFF. The CDR3, as DNA: TGTGCCAGCAGCTTAGGACGAGTGGCCGGGGAGCTGTTTTTT.

Comments on this clone: At one boundary the junction diverges from the germline segment, which might be a read error. The sample holds other DNA sequences that translate to the same CDR3. The rearrangement links TRBV4-3 to TRBJ2-2; 10 bases align to TRBD2. Looked up from germline, CDR1 is LGHNA and CDR2 is YSLEER. The CDR3 has 15 residues. The CDR3 region has the DNA TGCGCCAGCAGCCATCTAGCGGGAGCCGGCGGGGAGCTGTTCTTT. Amino acid sequence: CASSHLAGAGGELFF.

The gene calls are TRBV6-5 and TRBJ2-7, with 13 bases aligning to TRBD2. J was trimmed by 8 bases and V by 4 bases; bases with no gene match: 5. Germline V gene sequence: CDR1 MNHEY, CDR2 SVGAGI. There are 14 residues in the CDR3. Here the CDR3 DNA reads TGTGCCAGCAGTTCAGGGACTAGCGGGAAACAGCAGTACTTC. It translates to CASSSGTSGKQQYF.

The CDR3 region is CASSSSLQLGSNDIQYF. CDR3 in DNA: TGTGCCAGCAGTTCATCCCTACAACTGGGGAGTAATGACATTCAGTACTTC. This rearrangement joins TRBV28 to TRBJ2-4, with a possible D match to TRBD2 (5 bases). The CDR3 covers 17 residues. V shed 4 bases and J shed 8 bases, with 24 bases lying between them. Germline values: CDR1 MDHEN, CDR2 SYDVKM. The full variable domain, with the rest looked up from reference TRBV28 and TRBJ2-4, is DVKVTQSSRYLVKRTGEKVFLECVQDMDHENMFWYRQDPGLGLRLIYFSYDVKMKEKGDIPEGYSVSREKKERFSLILESASTNQTSMYLCASSSSLQLGSNDIQYFGAGTRLSVL.

This chain links TRBV9 with TRBJ2-1; a weak D match, TRBD2 (6 bases). Germline V gene lookup returns CDR1 SGDLS and CDR2 YYNGEE. CDR3 length equals 15 residues. The germline V and J ends were trimmed by 4 bases and 4 bases, with 15 bases remaining between them. The CDR3 nucleotides are TGTGCCAGCAGCCCCCGAGTAGCGGAGTACAATGAGCAGTTCTTC. Translation gives CASSPRVAEYNEQFF.

The V and J genes are TRBV24-1 and TRBJ2-1; D ambiguous. There are 15 residues in the CDR3. Germline V gene sequence: CDR1 KGHDR, CDR2 SFDVKD. V lost 9 bases to trimming and J lost 0 bases, with 14 bases between them. The CDR3, as DNA: TGTGCCACCTCCACCCCCTGGGGCTCCTACAATGAGCAGTTCTTC. Protein: CATSTPWGSYNEQFF.

The chain is built from TRBV12-3 or TRBV12-4 and TRBJ1-1; D remains ambiguous. The CDR3 totals 11 residues. Trimming removed 3 bases from V and 3 bases from J, with 2 bases in between. The CDR3 is CASSLHTEAFF. The CDR3 coding sequence is TGTGCCAGCAGTTTGCACACTGAAGCTTTCTTT.

The V call is TRBV9, the J call TRBJ2-5; D unclear. CDR1 is SGDLS and CDR2 is YYNGEE in the germline V gene. The V and J ends lost 0 bases and 2 bases respectively, with 8 bases between them. There are 14 residues in the CDR3. The CDR3, as DNA: TGTGCCAGCAGCGTAGGACCGGAACAAGAGACCCAGTACTTC. Residues: CASSVGPEQETQYF.

V is TRBV9 and J is TRBJ1-6, with D tentatively TRBD1 (5 bases). Germline values: CDR1 SGDLS, CDR2 YYNGEE. Between the trimmed V and J ends, which lost 0 bases and 9 bases, there was a span of 10 bases. This CDR3 has 14 amino acids. The CDR3 bases are TGTGCCAGCAGCGTAGAGGGGATCGGTTCACCCCTCCACTTT. The encoded protein is CASSVEGIGSPLHF.

The count of this clone is one. The chain couples TRBV19 to TRBJ1-5, with D tentatively TRBD1 (6 bases). Germline CDR1 and CDR2: LNHDA and SQIVND (reference sequence). CDR3 length equals 15 residues. Trimming cost V 5 bases and J 0 bases, with 11 bases left between them. In nucleotides, the CDR3 is TGTGCCAGTAGTGGGGTACAGGGTAGCAATCAGCCCCAGCATTTT. Translated, it gives CASSGVQGSNQPQHF. Variable domain in full (rest from reference TRBV19 and TRBJ1-5): DGGITQSPKYLFRKEGQNVTLSCEQNLNHDAMYWYRQDPGQGLRLIYYSQIVNDFQKGDIAEGYSVSREKKESFPLTVTSAQKNPTAFYLCASSGVQGSNQPQHFGDGTRLSIL.

The chain has TRBV5-6 and TRBJ1-5, with D tentatively TRBD1 (5 bases). The germline V and J ends were trimmed by 0 bases and 3 bases, with 7 bases remaining between them. This CDR3 is built from 14 residues. Germline V CDR1 and CDR2: SGHDT, YYEEEE. The CDR3 loop is CASSLDRNNQPQHF. DNA for the CDR3: TGTGCCAGCAGCTTGGACAGGAACAATCAGCCCCAGCATTTT. Supplemented by reference TRBV5-6 and TRBJ1-5, the full variable domain reads DAGVTQSPTHLIKTRGQQVTLRCSPKSGHDTVSWYQQALGQGPQFIFQYYEEEERQRGNFPDRFSGHQFPNYSSELNVNALLLGDSALYLCASSLDRNNQPQHFGDGTRLSIL.

The chain is built from TRBV11-2 and TRBJ1-2; D gene uncertain. V lost 0 bases to trimming and J lost 4 bases, with 9 bases between them. Germline lookup yields CDR1 SGHAT and CDR2 FQNNGV. CDR3 length equals 14 residues. The CDR3 spells CASSLEPGVYGYTF. CDR3 nucleotide sequence: TGTGCCAGCAGCTTAGAACCCGGGGTCTATGGCTACACCTTC.

The chain couples TRBV28 to TRBJ1-1, with TRBD1 as a possible D gene (6 bases). The germline CDR1 and CDR2 sequences are MDHEN and SYDVKM. The CDR3 is 13 residues long. Trimming left V 7 bases short and J 1 base short, with 10 bases between. The CDR3 nucleotides read TGTGCCAGCATTGGACAGACGAACACTGAAGCTTTCTTT. Translating it yields CASIGQTNTEAFF. The full variable domain, with the rest looked up from reference TRBV28 and TRBJ1-1, is DVKVTQSSRYLVKRTGEKVFLECVQDMDHENMFWYRQDPGLGLRLIYFSYDVKMKEKGDIPEGYSVSREKKERFSLILESASTNQTSMYLCASIGQTNTEAFFGQGTRLTVV.

The J gene is TRBJ2-5, the V gene TRBV3-1 (or the pseudogene TRBV3-2), with a weak D call TRBD2 (6 bases). The V end lost 5 bases, the J end lost 5 bases, and 21 bases lay between the germline ends. Germline assignment: CDR1 LGHDT and CDR2 YNNKEL (reference sequence). The CDR3 has 16 residues. CDR3 bases: TGTGCCAGCAGCTCGACATTTAGTAGCGGTGCGGAGACCCAGTACTTC. This gives the protein CASSSTFSSGAETQYF.

This chain joins TRBV28 and TRBJ2-7; 7 bases align to TRBD1. V shed 6 bases and J 7 bases; nucleotides not matched to a gene: 12. CDR3 size: 14 residues. Germline V CDR1 and CDR2: MDHEN, SYDVKM. The CDR3 region has the DNA TGTGCCAGCAGGACCGGACAGGACCTTTGGGAGCAGTACTTC. The encoded protein is CASRTGQDLWEQYF.

Here the CDR3 DNA reads TGTGCCAGCAGCTTAAACGTAGCGGGAGGGCGAGGCATTCAGTACTTC. The encoded protein is CASSLNVAGGRGIQYF. This chain uses TRBV7-9 with TRBJ2-4; 11 bases align to TRBD2. V lost 2 bases to trimming and J lost 9 bases; unmatched junction nucleotides: 9. Per the germline V gene, CDR1 is SEHNR and CDR2 is FQNEAQ (reference sequence). The length of the CDR3 is 16 residues.

This chain uses TRBV18 with TRBJ1-6, with D possibly TRBD1 on 6 matching bases. V lost 3 bases and J lost 5, with 11 bases in between. This CDR3 has 15 residues. Germline V gene lookup returns CDR1 KGHSH and CDR2 LQKENI. The CDR3: CASSPETGNNSPLHF. The CDR3 region has the DNA TGTGCCAGCTCACCCGAGACAGGAAATAATTCACCCCTCCACTTT.

The V and J genes are TRBV10-3 and TRBJ2-2; 10 nucleotides line up with TRBD1. J was trimmed by 5 bases and V by 6 bases; bases with no gene match: 6. The CDR3 runs 15 residues. Germline V lookup: CDR1 ENHRY, CDR2 SYGVKD. Written as DNA, the CDR3 is TGTGCCATCAGGGAGACAGGGGGCGATACCGGGGAGCTGTTTTTT. Translated, it gives CAIRETGGDTGELFF.

The V call is TRBV28, the J call TRBJ2-2, with 7 bases matching TRBD1. The V and J ends lost 6 bases and 4 bases, in that order; junction bases with no gene match: 5. The CDR3 runs 14 residues. Germline CDR1 is MDHEN and CDR2 is SYDVKM. The CDR3 sequence: CASSMDRITGELFF. CDR3 coding DNA: TGTGCCAGCAGCATGGACAGGATCACCGGGGAGCTGTTTTTT.

The chain couples TRBV28 to TRBJ1-2; no definite D call. CDR3 length: 15 residues. CDR1 is MDHEN and CDR2 is SYDVKM in the germline V gene. The V and J ends lost 2 bases and 6 bases respectively, with 16 bases between them. The CDR3 DNA is TGTGCCAGCAGTTTAGGCGGCCCCACTTTCCATGGCTACACCTTC. Protein sequence: CASSLGGPTFHGYTF.

This sequence joins TRBV12-3 or TRBV12-4 and TRBJ1-5; D perhaps matches TRBD1 (5 bases). CDR3 length: 12 amino acids. V lost 6 bases, J lost 9 bases, and 12 bases lay in between. CDR3 in amino acids: CASSPGGRPQHF. CDR3 in DNA: TGTGCCAGCAGCCCCGGGGGACGGCCCCAGCATTTT.

This clone was seen more than once but under ten times. The chain recombines TRBV27 with TRBJ1-4, with D uncertain. This CDR3 comprises 16 residues. Per germline, CDR1 MNHEY and CDR2 SMNVEV (reference sequence). V was trimmed by 6 bases and J by 2 bases, leaving 16 bases between them. This chain's CDR3 is CASSLSVGATNEKLFF. The CDR3, as DNA: TGTGCCAGCAGCCTATCGGTGGGAGCCACTAATGAAAAACTGTTTTTT.